A selection of T cell receptor beta chains follows, all from one sample in a study of T cell repertoires in cytomegalovirus infection. TCRdb analysed the reads with MiXCR anew, one entry per CDR3 protein. The data contain approximately 990,000 distinct CDR3 sequences, approximately 30% of them singletons. Their specific antigens are unknown. This material consisted of cultured CD8+ T cells from PBMCs, taken from culture after CMV antigen stimulation. These TCRs come from a human donor in good health (CMV status not recorded). Some clones in this sample may be carry-over from other donors' samples. Each CDR3 is given with its conserved first and last residue. Each record gives: D gene, clone size, V gene, J gene, CDR3 DNA, CDR3 protein. D genes are given only for firm matches. Clone size is given for some rows only: seen once, a few or many times, or a class if the clone is expanded.

D gene: -; clone size: few; V gene: TRBV6-1; J gene: TRBJ2-1; CDR3 DNA: TGTGCCAGCAGGACCCGCGGGGACCACAATGAGCAGTTCTTC; CDR3 protein: CASRTRGDHNEQFF
D gene: TRBD1; clone size: -; V gene: TRBV15; J gene: TRBJ2-1; CDR3 DNA: TGTGCCACCAGCAGAGATCTCGGGACAGGATTATACAATGAGCAGTTCTTC; CDR3 protein: CATSRDLGTGLYNEQFF
D gene: -; clone size: many; V gene: TRBV7-8; J gene: TRBJ1-1; CDR3 DNA: TGTGCCAGCAGCAAAACGGCCACCAACACTGAAGCTTTCTTT; CDR3 protein: CASSKTATNTEAFF
D gene: TRBD2; clone size: many; V gene: TRBV7-6; J gene: TRBJ2-7; CDR3 DNA: TGTGCCAGCAGCCCCGGGACTAGCGGTTACGAGCAGTACTTC; CDR3 protein: CASSPGTSGYEQYF
D gene: -; clone size: few; V gene: TRBV12-3/TRBV12-4; J gene: TRBJ1-6; CDR3 DNA: TGTGCCAGCAGTTTACAGCGATCACCCCTCCACTTT; CDR3 protein: CASSLQRSPLHF
D gene: -; clone size: -; V gene: TRBV20-1; J gene: TRBJ2-7; CDR3 DNA: TGCAGTGCTAGCGCTATTCCTGGACACCTTTACGAGCAGTACTTC; CDR3 protein: CSASAIPGHLYEQYF
D gene: TRBD1; clone size: few; V gene: TRBV19; J gene: TRBJ1-1; CDR3 DNA: TGTGCCAGTAGTAAAGGGGGCAACACTGAAGCTTTCTTT; CDR3 protein: CASSKGGNTEAFF
D gene: -; clone size: many; V gene: TRBV27; J gene: TRBJ1-5; CDR3 DNA: TGTGCCAGCAGCTCATATAGCAATCAGCCCCAGCATTTT; CDR3 protein: CASSSYSNQPQHF
D gene: TRBD1; clone size: many; V gene: TRBV25-1; J gene: TRBJ2-2; CDR3 DNA: TGTGCCAGCACGGGACAGGAAAACACCGGGGAGCTGTTTTTT; CDR3 protein: CASTGQENTGELFF
D gene: -; clone size: -; V gene: TRBV7-3; J gene: TRBJ1-3; CDR3 DNA: TGTGCCAGCAGCTCCCGGGCGATAGGGAACACCATATATTTT; CDR3 protein: CASSSRAIGNTIYF
D gene: TRBD1; clone size: -; V gene: TRBV19; J gene: TRBJ2-7; CDR3 DNA: TGTGCCAGTAGTCTTCGGGGGACAGGGGGCTACGAGCAGTACTTC; CDR3 protein: CASSLRGTGGYEQYF
D gene: -; clone size: -; V gene: TRBV14; J gene: TRBJ2-7; CDR3 DNA: TGTGCCAGCAGCCAAGAAAGGGACGGATCCTACGAGCAGTACTTC; CDR3 protein: CASSQERDGSYEQYF
D gene: -; clone size: few; V gene: TRBV12-3/TRBV12-4; J gene: TRBJ1-1; CDR3 DNA: TGTGCCAGCAGTTTAGTCATCGGCAAAGTGAACACTGAAGCTTTCTTT; CDR3 protein: CASSLVIGKVNTEAFF
D gene: -; clone size: -; V gene: TRBV6-5; J gene: TRBJ2-5; CDR3 DNA: TGTGCCAGCAGTTACTCGGGAGGGGGGGCTTGGGAGACCCAGTACTTC; CDR3 protein: CASSYSGGGAWETQYF
D gene: -; clone size: few; V gene: TRBV4-2; J gene: TRBJ1-2; CDR3 DNA: TGTGCCAGCAGCCAAGGTCTTGACAACTATGGCTACACCTTC; CDR3 protein: CASSQGLDNYGYTF
D gene: -; clone size: few; V gene: TRBV5-6; J gene: TRBJ2-1; CDR3 DNA: TGTGCCAGCAGCTTCGGACGGCGAATTTACGATGAGCAGTTCTTC; CDR3 protein: CASSFGRRIYDEQFF
D gene: -; clone size: -; V gene: TRBV4-3; J gene: TRBJ1-2; CDR3 DNA: TGCGCCAGCAGCCGAGCACCGGGAAACTATGGCTACACCTTC; CDR3 protein: CASSRAPGNYGYTF
D gene: TRBD1; clone size: few; V gene: TRBV4-1; J gene: TRBJ1-5; CDR3 DNA: TGCGCCAGCAGCCTCCTAATACAGGGGCCCGGCAATCAGCCCCAGCATTTT; CDR3 protein: CASSLLIQGPGNQPQHF
D gene: TRBD1; clone size: many; V gene: TRBV12-3/TRBV12-4; J gene: TRBJ2-1; CDR3 DNA: TGTGCCAGCAGTTTGATGGGACAGGGATACAATGAGCAGTTCTTC; CDR3 protein: CASSLMGQGYNEQFF
D gene: TRBD1; clone size: few; V gene: TRBV29-1; J gene: TRBJ2-1; CDR3 DNA: TGCAGCGTTGAAGGTATCAAGGGGGCTTACAATGAGCAGTTCTTC; CDR3 protein: CSVEGIKGAYNEQFF
D gene: TRBD1; clone size: few; V gene: TRBV4-1; J gene: TRBJ1-5; CDR3 DNA: TGTGCCAGCAGCCAATTCGGGACAGGGGGCGATCAGCCCCAGCATTTT; CDR3 protein: CASSQFGTGGDQPQHF
D gene: -; clone size: few; V gene: TRBV4-1; J gene: TRBJ2-4; CDR3 DNA: TGCGCCAGCAGCCAAGATCACTCGGCGTGGGGGGCGGTCAAAAACATTCAGTACTTC; CDR3 protein: CASSQDHSAWGAVKNIQYF
D gene: TRBD2; clone size: few; V gene: TRBV11-2; J gene: TRBJ2-1; CDR3 DNA: TGTGCCAGCAGCTTAGCGCGGGGGGCACGAGGGAATGAGCAGTTCTTC; CDR3 protein: CASSLARGARGNEQFF
D gene: -; clone size: -; V gene: TRBV6-6; J gene: TRBJ2-2; CDR3 DNA: TGTGCCAGCATCTCGGACTGGTCGAACACCGGGGAGCTGTTTTTT; CDR3 protein: CASISDWSNTGELFF
D gene: -; clone size: once; V gene: TRBV19; J gene: TRBJ2-2; CDR3 DNA: TGTGCCAGTAGCGCCGTTCAGGGAGCGGGCGGGGAGCTGTTTTTT; CDR3 protein: CASSAVQGAGGELFF
D gene: -; clone size: few; V gene: TRBV6-5; J gene: TRBJ2-1; CDR3 DNA: TGTGCCAGCAGTTACCCCGAGTACGGGGGGCCGTCCTACAATGAGCAGTTCTTC; CDR3 protein: CASSYPEYGGPSYNEQFF
D gene: -; clone size: -; V gene: TRBV4-1; J gene: TRBJ2-1; CDR3 DNA: TGCGCCAGCAGCCAAGATAACCAGGAAACCTACAATGAGCAGTTCTTC; CDR3 protein: CASSQDNQETYNEQFF
D gene: -; clone size: -; V gene: TRBV20-1; J gene: TRBJ2-1; CDR3 DNA: TGCAGTGCTAGGCAGGGAGGAGACAATGAGCAGTTCTTC; CDR3 protein: CSARQGGDNEQFF
D gene: -; clone size: once; V gene: TRBV7-8; J gene: TRBJ1-1; CDR3 DNA: TGTGCCGGCAGCAAAGACTACTCGAGGGGCGGATTGAACACTGAAGCTTTCTTT; CDR3 protein: CAGSKDYSRGGLNTEAFF
D gene: TRBD1; clone size: many; V gene: TRBV7-6; J gene: TRBJ2-3; CDR3 DNA: TGTGCCAGCAGCTTAACCGGGACAGGGGGCATCCTAAGCACAGATACGCAGTATTTT; CDR3 protein: CASSLTGTGGILSTDTQYF
D gene: -; clone size: -; V gene: TRBV12-3/TRBV12-4; J gene: TRBJ2-1; CDR3 DNA: TGTGCCAGCAGGGAGGCGACGAATCCCTACAATGAGCAGTTATTC; CDR3 protein: CASREATNPYNEQLF
D gene: TRBD1; clone size: -; V gene: TRBV29-1; J gene: TRBJ1-2; CDR3 DNA: TGCAGCGTCGATTCACAGGGGAACTATGGCTACACCTTC; CDR3 protein: CSVDSQGNYGYTF
D gene: -; clone size: -; V gene: TRBV20-1; J gene: TRBJ2-1; CDR3 DNA: TGCAGTGCTAGGGATGGGAGGGGGCACCGATCCTACAATGAGCAGTTCTTC; CDR3 protein: CSARDGRGHRSYNEQFF
D gene: -; clone size: few; V gene: TRBV2; J gene: TRBJ2-2; CDR3 DNA: TGTGCCAGCGGGATCGAGACCGGGGAGCTGTTTTTT; CDR3 protein: CASGIETGELFF
D gene: -; clone size: few; V gene: TRBV28; J gene: TRBJ1-6; CDR3 DNA: TGTGCCAGCACCCCCTTTCCCCCGGACAGCTCCTATAATTCACCCCTCCACTTT; CDR3 protein: CASTPFPPDSSYNSPLHF
D gene: -; clone size: -; V gene: TRBV5-6; J gene: TRBJ1-1; CDR3 DNA: TGTGCCAGCAGCTTGGATCCTGGGGACACTGAAGCTTTCTTT; CDR3 protein: CASSLDPGDTEAFF
D gene: -; clone size: few; V gene: TRBV6-1; J gene: TRBJ1-2; CDR3 DNA: TGTGCCAGCACTCACACTTTAGGGGTCCACTATGGCTACACCTTC; CDR3 protein: CASTHTLGVHYGYTF
D gene: -; clone size: once; V gene: TRBV29-1; J gene: TRBJ2-1; CDR3 DNA: TGCGGCGTTGAAGACCCAGGGGCTAGCTCCTACAATGAGCAGTTCTTC; CDR3 protein: CGVEDPGASSYNEQFF
D gene: -; clone size: -; V gene: TRBV29-1; J gene: TRBJ1-1; CDR3 DNA: TGCAGCGTTCCCGGTAGGGGGGCTCGTACTGAAGCTTTCTTT; CDR3 protein: CSVPGRGARTEAFF
D gene: TRBD1; clone size: once; V gene: TRBV19; J gene: TRBJ1-6; CDR3 DNA: TGTGCCAGTAGTATCCGGGACAGGGCGGATTCACCCCTCCACTTT; CDR3 protein: CASSIRDRADSPLHF
D gene: TRBD1; clone size: -; V gene: TRBV19; J gene: TRBJ2-1; CDR3 DNA: TGTGCCAGTAGTTTCTTACCGGGACAGTTAGTCTATGAGCAGCTCTTC; CDR3 protein: CASSFLPGQLVYEQLF
D gene: -; clone size: many; V gene: TRBV7-9; J gene: TRBJ2-5; CDR3 DNA: TGTGCCAGCAGCTCCTCCAGGGAGACCCAGTACTTC; CDR3 protein: CASSSSRETQYF
D gene: -; clone size: -; V gene: TRBV5-6; J gene: TRBJ2-3; CDR3 DNA: TGTGCCAGCAGCTTGGCCCACGACTCAGATACGCAGTATTTT; CDR3 protein: CASSLAHDSDTQYF
D gene: -; clone size: few; V gene: TRBV6-1; J gene: TRBJ1-1; CDR3 DNA: TGTGCCAGCAGTGCTACAAGGCTGAACACTGAAGCTTTCTTT; CDR3 protein: CASSATRLNTEAFF
D gene: -; clone size: few; V gene: TRBV5-6; J gene: TRBJ2-2; CDR3 DNA: TGTGCCAGCAGCTTCCGCCGGAGGCACACCGGGGAGCTGTTTTTT; CDR3 protein: CASSFRRRHTGELFF
D gene: -; clone size: -; V gene: TRBV7-4; J gene: TRBJ1-4; CDR3 DNA: TGTGCCAGCAGCTTGGGGCGCGGTGGAAAACTGTTTTTT; CDR3 protein: CASSLGRGGKLFF
D gene: TRBD1; clone size: -; V gene: TRBV18; J gene: TRBJ1-1; CDR3 DNA: TGTGCCAGCTCAGGGACAGGGTTGAACACTGAAGCTTTCTTT; CDR3 protein: CASSGTGLNTEAFF
D gene: -; clone size: -; V gene: TRBV27; J gene: TRBJ1-1; CDR3 DNA: TGTGCCAGCAGTTTATCATCGGGCACTGAAACTTTCTTT; CDR3 protein: CASSLSSGTETFF
D gene: TRBD1; clone size: few; V gene: TRBV24-1; J gene: TRBJ1-5; CDR3 DNA: TGTGCCACCTCCGGACAGGAATATGATCAGCCCCAGCATTTT; CDR3 protein: CATSGQEYDQPQHF
D gene: -; clone size: -; V gene: TRBV12-3/TRBV12-4; J gene: TRBJ2-1; CDR3 DNA: TGTGCCAGCGGTCCCGGGTCCGATGGGGGCAGGAGCTACAATGAGCAGTTCTTC; CDR3 protein: CASGPGSDGGRSYNEQFF
D gene: -; clone size: -; V gene: TRBV6-8; J gene: TRBJ2-6; CDR3 DNA: TGTGCCAGCAGTCGCCTCCAGGCAGTGGTTGACGGGGCCAACGTCCTGACTTTC; CDR3 protein: CASSRLQAVVDGANVLTF
D gene: -; clone size: -; V gene: TRBV2; J gene: TRBJ2-1; CDR3 DNA: TGTGCCAGCCCAGGGGGGAAAGACTCCCACAATGAGCAGTTCTTC; CDR3 protein: CASPGGKDSHNEQFF
D gene: -; clone size: -; V gene: TRBV12-3/TRBV12-4; J gene: TRBJ2-3; CDR3 DNA: TGTGCCAGCAGTTTAGACGGGGGAGCGACTGGCCGAACCACAGATACGCAGTATTTT; CDR3 protein: CASSLDGGATGRTTDTQYF
D gene: -; clone size: few; V gene: TRBV14; J gene: TRBJ1-6; CDR3 DNA: TGTGCCAGCAGCCAAGATGTAGACAGAATCAATTCACCCCTCCACTTT; CDR3 protein: CASSQDVDRINSPLHF
D gene: TRBD1; clone size: -; V gene: TRBV6-2/TRBV6-3; J gene: TRBJ2-1; CDR3 DNA: TGTGCCAGCAGCCATTCGACAGGGTTCTCCTACAATGAGCAGTTCTTC; CDR3 protein: CASSHSTGFSYNEQFF
D gene: -; clone size: -; V gene: TRBV4-3; J gene: TRBJ2-3; CDR3 DNA: TGCGCCAGCAGCCAAGATATAGGACAGAGCACAGATACGCAGTATTTT; CDR3 protein: CASSQDIGQSTDTQYF